The rows below give T cell receptor beta chains drawn from one sample of a study of vaccination effects on CD4 cells after COVID-19. Which antigens these TCRs recognize remains unknown. Here immunoSEQ multiplex PCR was the method, and the copy in TCRdb shows in-frame clones only, minus some. The top ten hold under 25% of the sample, which has about 15,000 clones, 65% to 75% seen once. Sequencing used CD4+ T cells from PBMCs cultured with SARS-CoV-2 spike peptides, obtained after COVID-19 vaccination. These receptors were collected from a human donor who had a prior SARS-CoV-2 infection. CDR3s include the opening cysteine and the closing phenylalanine or tryptophan. A D gene is named only where the DNA matches it firmly. A clone size is listed for some rows: how often the clone was seen (once, few, many), or a class if it is expanded.

J gene,D gene,V gene,clone size,CDR3 DNA,CDR3 protein
TRBJ1-4,TRBD1,TRBV11-3,few,TGTGCCAGCAGCAAGGGACAGGGGTCGGGTGAAAAACTGTTTTTT,CASSKGQGSGEKLFF
TRBJ1-2,-,TRBV6-5,-,TGTGCCAGCACCCCGGGGCTCTATGGCTACACCTTC,CASTPGLYGYTF
TRBJ1-3,-,TRBV19,-,TGTGCCAGTAGTATCGGCCGAAGCTCTGGAAACACCATATATTTT,CASSIGRSSGNTIYF
TRBJ1-2,-,TRBV25-1,-,TGTGCCAGCAGTGAACGTTTAGGGGACCCGGGGAGGTATGGCTACACCTTC,CASSERLGDPGRYGYTF
TRBJ1-1,-,TRBV6-1,-,TGTGCCAGCAGTATGGGGGGGGCGAACGCTGAAGCTTTCTTT,CASSMGGANAEAFF
TRBJ1-3,-,TRBV2,-,TGTGCCAGCAGTGTAGGGGGTATCGGAAACACCATATATTTT,CASSVGGIGNTIYF
TRBJ1-2,-,TRBV5-6,-,TGTGCCAGCAGCTTGTTCGGGTCCCAGAACTATGGCTACACCTTC,CASSLFGSQNYGYTF
TRBJ2-1,TRBD2,TRBV7-2,-,TGTGCCAGCAGCTCGCTAGCGGTCTCCTACAATGAGCAGTTCTTC,CASSSLAVSYNEQFF
TRBJ2-2,-,TRBV5-1,-,TGCGCCAGCAGCTGGGGCCAGGTGGGGGGCCCTAACACCGGGGAGCTGTTTTTT,CASSWGQVGGPNTGELFF
TRBJ2-7,TRBD2,TRBV2,-,TGTGCCAGCAGAACGAGCGGGACCTACGAGCAGTACTTC,CASRTSGTYEQYF
TRBJ2-5,-,TRBV25-1,-,TGTGCCAGCAGTGAAGGTTGGCGGCAAGAGACCCAGTACTTC,CASSEGWRQETQYF
TRBJ2-7,-,TRBV10-3,-,TGTGCCATCAGTGATGGGGGCAACCATTACGAGCAGTACTTC,CAISDGGNHYEQYF
TRBJ2-3,-,TRBV7-3,-,TGTGCCAGCAGCTACGAAGCGGAAGATACGCAGTATTTT,CASSYEAEDTQYF
TRBJ1-5,TRBD1,TRBV5-8,-,TGTGCCAGCAGCGATGGACAGGGTGATCAGCCCCAGCATTTT,CASSDGQGDQPQHF
TRBJ2-3,-,TRBV5-8,-,TGTGCCAGCAGCTTGTTTGGGGGACCCAGCACAGATACGCAGTATTTT,CASSLFGGPSTDTQYF
TRBJ1-1,-,TRBV27,-,TGTGCCAGCAGTTTTGTAGGCTTCGGCACTGAAGCTTTCTTT,CASSFVGFGTEAFF
TRBJ1-4,-,TRBV6-5,-,TGTGCCAGCAGTTACTCAGGGACTAATGAAAAACTGTTTTTT,CASSYSGTNEKLFF
TRBJ1-2,TRBD1,TRBV28,-,TGTGCCAGCAGTCTGACAGGGGCGGGTGGCTACACCTTC,CASSLTGAGGYTF
TRBJ2-5,-,TRBV12-3/TRBV12-4,-,TGTGCCAGCAGTTTCAACAGCCAAGAGACCCAGTACTTC,CASSFNSQETQYF
TRBJ1-1,-,TRBV2,-,TGTGCCAGCAGTGAATGGTTACTACCGAACACTGAAGCTTTCTTT,CASSEWLLPNTEAFF
TRBJ2-1,-,TRBV7-5,-,TGTGCCAGAAGCCGTACACAGGGTTCCTACAATGAGCAGTTCTTC,CARSRTQGSYNEQFF
TRBJ1-2,-,TRBV6-2/TRBV6-3,-,TGTGCCAGCAGTTACTCGATTGAGGGGTTCTATGGCTACACCTTC,CASSYSIEGFYGYTF
TRBJ2-1,TRBD2,TRBV6-4,-,TGTGCCAGCCACCGACTAGCGGGAGTGATCAATGAGCAGTTCTTC,CASHRLAGVINEQFF
TRBJ2-3,TRBD1,TRBV6-2/TRBV6-3,once,TGTGCCAGCAGCAACCAGGGGGCGAGGGATACGCAGTATTTT,CASSNQGARDTQYF
TRBJ2-3,-,TRBV9,-,TGTGCCAGCAGCCCGAGGAGTGCAGCCACAGATACGCAGTATTTT,CASSPRSAATDTQYF
TRBJ2-2,-,TRBV9,-,TGTGCCAGCAGGGGGGGTGACGGGGAGCTGTTTTTT,CASRGGDGELFF
TRBJ2-6,-,TRBV27,-,TGTGCCAGCAGGGGGTCTGGGGCCAACGTCCTGACTTTC,CASRGSGANVLTF
TRBJ2-3,-,TRBV4-2,-,TGTGCCAGCAGCCACCCCGCAGATACGCAGTATTTT,CASSHPADTQYF
TRBJ1-1,-,TRBV5-1,-,TGCGCCAGCAGCCCGGGCCTGGGGCTGACGAACACTGAAGCTTTCTTT,CASSPGLGLTNTEAFF
TRBJ2-5,TRBD1,TRBV27,-,TGTGCCAGCAGTCCCAGCCGGGCAGGGGGCGTTGGGACCCAGTACTTC,CASSPSRAGGVGTQYF
TRBJ2-7,-,TRBV19,-,TGTGCCAGTAGTATGAGACAGCGCTCCTACGAGCAGTACTTC,CASSMRQRSYEQYF
TRBJ1-4,-,TRBV18,-,TGTGCCAGCTCACCACAGGGCGGGTCTGAAAAACTGTTTTTT,CASSPQGGSEKLFF
TRBJ1-1,-,TRBV2,once,TGTGCCAGGGGTAGGGACACTGAAGCTTTCTTT,CARGRDTEAFF